The entry below describes one T cell receptor beta chain. V gave up 3 bases and J gave up 3 bases; unmatched junction bases: 8. The CDR3 consists of 17 residues. Germline-derived CDR1 and CDR2 are MGHRA and YSYEKL. These data originate in a study of technical replicates of blood from a handful of donors. Profiling relied on immunoSEQ multiplex PCR, and the TCRdb table lists in-frame clones only, not all of them. The data contain tens of thousands of clones, 75% to 95% of them seen just once; the ten biggest clones take up roughly 0.27%. The sequence derives from a human donor in good health. Sequences were obtained from T cells isolated from PBMCs. The rearrangement links TRBV4-1 to TRBJ2-7; 13 bases are shared with TRBD2. Written as DNA, the CDR3 is TGCGCCAGCAGCCAGGGGCCGACTAGCGGGGGGAACTACGAGCAGTACTTC. It translates to CASSQGPTSGGNYEQYF.